This record concerns one T cell receptor (beta chain) sequence. The data originate from a study of shared clonotypes between healthy human individuals. CDR3 length equals 14 residues. V lost 2 bases and J lost 4, with 12 bases in between. Germline CDR1 and CDR2: KGHSH and LQKENI. TCRdb's copy holds only in-frame clones and misses some; the assay was immunoSEQ multiplex PCR. The data contain about 2 million clones, around 95% of them seen just once; the ten biggest clones take up 0.13%. The specimen was naive CD4+ T cells sorted from blood. Subset defined: CD45RA+ positively selected. The receptor was derived from a man younger than 35 in good health. The chain links TRBV18 to TRBJ2-7; D is undetermined. CDR3 sequence (DNA): TGTGCCAGCTCACCAAATCCCCAGGCGTACGAGCAGTACTTC. This sequence encodes CASSPNPQAYEQYF.